A single sample is the source of the 6 T cell receptor beta chains below, sequenced in a study of T cells in women clearing cervical HPV infection. Libraries were prepared by immunoSEQ multiplex PCR; TCRdb keeps only in-frame clonotypes and omits some of them. This table holds tens of thousands of clones. Sequencing was performed on blood buffy coat. These receptors came from a woman aged 18 to 75 with a cervical HPV16 infection that either progressed to CIN3+ or cleared (not recorded which).

A note on this clone: The CDR3 goes on 3 residues after the read ends, and that part is filled in from the germline J gene. The V gene is TRBV5-6, the J gene TRBJ2-2; maybe TRBD2 (5 bases). The germline gives CDR1 SGHDT, CDR2 YYEEEE. CDR3 length equals 14 residues. The CDR3 region is CASSFKQTNEKLFF. The CDR3 bases that were read are TGTGCCAGCAGCTTCAAACAGACTAATGAAAAG.

As concerns this clone: Sequencing ends 3 residues short of the CDR3 end; the germline J gene provides the rest. The V and J genes are TRBV28 and TRBJ1-3; D unclear. The CDR3 runs to 12 residues. Germline V gene sequence: CDR1 MDHEN, CDR2 SYDVKM. Trimming shortened V by 5 bases and J by 4 bases, and 6 bases separated the two germline ends. The chain's CDR3 is CASSILGNTIYF. The covered CDR3 bases are TGTGCCAGCAGTATCTTGGGAAACACC.

Note on this clone: The read halts 3 residues ahead of the CDR3 end, with the missing end drawn from the germline J gene. The chain joins TRBV7-2 to TRBJ1-4, with D maybe TRBD1 (6 bases). CDR1 and CDR2 (germline): SGHTA, FQGNSA. V lost 4 bases and J 8 bases, leaving 17 bases between the germline ends. CDR3 size: 15 residues. The part of the CDR3 DNA that was read is TGTGCCAGCAGCTCACAGGGTTCTGCGAGCGAAAAA. Translation: CASSSQGSASEK. The entire CDR3 protein is CASSSQGSASEKLFF.

Note on this clone: With the read ending 3 residues before the CDR3 end, the germline J gene is used to fill in that end. The rearrangement uses TRBV19 and TRBJ1-2, with no clear D. From germline, CDR1 is LNHDA and CDR2 SQIVND (reference sequence). The CDR3 is made up of 15 amino acids. The CDR3 bases that were read are TGTGCCAGTAGTATTTGGGCTAGCGGGAGAAATGAC. Encoded protein: CASSIWASGRND. The full-length CDR3 reads as CASSIWASGRNDYTF.

Worth noting for this clone: Read coverage stops 3 residues before the CDR3 terminus; the germline J gene supplies the remainder. The genes are TRBV7-9 and TRBJ1-1; D gene ambiguous. The CDR3 loop spans 13 amino acids. Germline lookup yields CDR1 SEHNR and CDR2 FQNEAQ (reference sequence). Partial CDR3 DNA: TGTGCCAGCAGCTCCTTAGCGGGAGTACAA. Protein sequence: CASSSLAGVQ. In full, the CDR3 is CASSSLAGVQAFF.

As concerns this clone: Read data end 3 residues before the CDR3 end; the end is taken from the germline J gene. This chain uses TRBV6-2 or TRBV6-3 with TRBJ1-2; D is ambiguous. This CDR3 has 15 residues. The germline V gene encodes CDR1 MNHEY and CDR2 SVGEGT. This CDR3 is CASSYLAGEPYDYTF. The CDR3 bases that were read are TGTGCCAGCAGTTACTTGGCGGGAGAGCCGTACGAC.